The rows below give T cell receptor beta chains drawn from one sample of a study of early T cells in non-severe SARS-CoV-2 infection. MiXCR, applied by TCRdb to the 5' RACE reads, yields one record per CDR3 protein. The data contain more than 45,000 distinct CDR3 sequences, over 10% of them singletons. The sequenced sample was whole blood. The origin of the receptors is an adult who was a healthcare worker with PCR-confirmed SARS-CoV-2 infection or an uninfected control (not recorded which). Each CDR3 is given with its conserved first and last residue. Each record gives: V gene, clone size, D gene, J gene, CDR3 protein, CDR3 DNA. D genes are given only for firm matches. Not all rows give a size; the values are once, few, many and, for expanded clones, a class.

V gene: TRBV20-1; clone size: few; D gene: TRBD2; J gene: TRBJ2-5; CDR3 protein: CSARDGGGSEATQYF; CDR3 DNA: TGCAGTGCTAGAGATGGCGGGGGGTCTGAAGCGACCCAGTACTTC
V gene: TRBV7-6; clone size: few; D gene: NA; J gene: TRBJ2-5; CDR3 protein: CASSLVYKETQYF; CDR3 DNA: TGTGCCAGCAGCTTAGTCTACAAAGAGACCCAGTACTTC
V gene: TRBV10-3; clone size: NA; D gene: TRBD2; J gene: TRBJ2-3; CDR3 protein: CAISPSGGSTDTQYF; CDR3 DNA: TGTGCCATCAGCCCTAGCGGGGGTTCGACAGATACGCAGTATTTT
V gene: TRBV20-1; clone size: few; D gene: TRBD2; J gene: TRBJ2-7; CDR3 protein: CSARPSGTSVF; CDR3 DNA: TGCAGTGCTAGGCCATCCGGGACTAGCGTCTTC
V gene: TRBV14; clone size: few; D gene: NA; J gene: TRBJ2-2; CDR3 protein: CASSHPTSGELFF; CDR3 DNA: TGTGCCAGCAGCCACCCGACGTCCGGGGAGCTGTTTTTT
V gene: TRBV30; clone size: many; D gene: NA; J gene: TRBJ1-2; CDR3 protein: CAWSPGQSPFYGYTF; CDR3 DNA: TGTGCCTGGAGTCCCGGACAGAGCCCTTTCTATGGCTACACCTTC
V gene: TRBV28; clone size: NA; D gene: NA; J gene: TRBJ2-2; CDR3 protein: CASSFFRGELFF; CDR3 DNA: TGTGCCAGCAGTTTTTTTAGGGGGGAGCTGTTTTTT
V gene: TRBV4-3; clone size: NA; D gene: NA; J gene: TRBJ2-5; CDR3 protein: CASSQEGTQYF; CDR3 DNA: TGCGCCAGCAGCCAAGAGGGGACCCAGTACTTC
V gene: TRBV10-3; clone size: few; D gene: TRBD1; J gene: TRBJ1-1; CDR3 protein: CAISDSTGLMAEAFF; CDR3 DNA: TGTGCCATCAGTGACTCGACAGGGCTCATGGCTGAAGCTTTCTTT
V gene: TRBV6-5; clone size: NA; D gene: TRBD1; J gene: TRBJ1-6; CDR3 protein: CASSWDRATYNSPLHF; CDR3 DNA: TGTGCCAGCAGTTGGGACAGGGCAACCTATAATTCACCCCTCCACTTT
V gene: TRBV7-8; clone size: few; D gene: TRBD2; J gene: TRBJ2-3; CDR3 protein: CASSLTSGRVMTDTQYF; CDR3 DNA: TGTGCCAGCAGCTTAACTAGCGGGAGGGTCATGACAGATACGCAGTATTTT
V gene: TRBV6-6; clone size: NA; D gene: TRBD1; J gene: TRBJ2-1; CDR3 protein: CASSPGTGGYNEQFF; CDR3 DNA: TGTGCCAGCAGTCCCGGGACAGGGGGTTACAATGAGCAGTTCTTC
V gene: TRBV28; clone size: NA; D gene: TRBD2; J gene: TRBJ2-2; CDR3 protein: CASSSSGRATGELFF; CDR3 DNA: TGTGCCAGCAGTAGTAGCGGGAGGGCTACCGGGGAGCTGTTTTTT
V gene: TRBV6-5; clone size: NA; D gene: TRBD2; J gene: TRBJ2-1; CDR3 protein: CASSYASRGGQFF; CDR3 DNA: TGTGCCAGCAGTTACGCTTCGCGGGGGGGGCAGTTCTTC
V gene: TRBV20-1; clone size: many; D gene: TRBD2; J gene: TRBJ2-3; CDR3 protein: CSAPGTSGGSDTQYF; CDR3 DNA: TGCAGTGCTCCAGGGACTAGCGGGGGGTCAGATACGCAGTATTTT
V gene: TRBV12-3/TRBV12-4; clone size: NA; D gene: NA; J gene: TRBJ1-1; CDR3 protein: CASSLAQGRGTEAFF; CDR3 DNA: TGTGCCAGCAGTTTAGCGCAGGGCAGGGGAACTGAAGCTTTCTTT
V gene: TRBV5-1; clone size: few; D gene: NA; J gene: TRBJ2-3; CDR3 protein: CASSLTERRRGTDTQYF; CDR3 DNA: TGCGCCAGCAGCTTGACTGAGCGGAGACGAGGCACAGATACGCAGTATTTT
V gene: TRBV2; clone size: few; D gene: NA; J gene: TRBJ1-1; CDR3 protein: CASIQRSSTEAFF; CDR3 DNA: TGTGCCAGCATCCAAAGGAGTAGCACTGAAGCTTTCTTT
V gene: TRBV4-3; clone size: many; D gene: NA; J gene: TRBJ1-2; CDR3 protein: CASSQANYGYTF; CDR3 DNA: TGCGCCAGCAGCCAAGCTAACTATGGCTACACCTTC
V gene: TRBV6-2/TRBV6-3; clone size: few; D gene: NA; J gene: TRBJ2-6; CDR3 protein: CASSLLVSGANVLTF; CDR3 DNA: TGTGCCAGCAGTCTACTAGTCTCTGGGGCCAACGTCCTGACTTTC
V gene: TRBV29-1; clone size: NA; D gene: NA; J gene: TRBJ1-2; CDR3 protein: CSVGRNAWGYTF; CDR3 DNA: TGCAGCGTTGGGAGGAACGCTTGGGGCTACACCTTC
V gene: TRBV4-3; clone size: few; D gene: NA; J gene: TRBJ1-4; CDR3 protein: CASSQEARPATNEKLFF; CDR3 DNA: TGCGCCAGCAGCCAAGAAGCCAGGCCTGCAACTAATGAAAAACTGTTTTTT
V gene: TRBV11-2; clone size: few; D gene: NA; J gene: TRBJ2-1; CDR3 protein: CASSFTYEQFF; CDR3 DNA: TGTGCCAGCAGCTTCACCTATGAGCAGTTCTTC
V gene: TRBV20-1; clone size: many; D gene: NA; J gene: TRBJ2-3; CDR3 protein: CSATGTGTRYGQYF; CDR3 DNA: TGCAGTGCCACTGGGACAGGGACTAGATACGGGCAGTATTTT
V gene: TRBV20-1; clone size: NA; D gene: TRBD1; J gene: TRBJ2-1; CDR3 protein: CSGWEGGAFGNEQFF; CDR3 DNA: TGCAGTGGCTGGGAAGGGGGCGCGTTCGGAAATGAGCAATTCTTC
V gene: TRBV6-1; clone size: once; D gene: NA; J gene: TRBJ1-1; CDR3 protein: CASSGWDENTEAFF; CDR3 DNA: TGTGCCAGCAGTGGATGGGACGAGAACACTGAAGCTTTCTTT
V gene: TRBV12-3/TRBV12-4; clone size: NA; D gene: TRBD1; J gene: TRBJ2-1; CDR3 protein: CASSLRLPGTAYNEQFF; CDR3 DNA: TGTGCCAGCAGTCTGAGACTCCCCGGGACAGCATACAATGAGCAGTTCTTC
V gene: TRBV2; clone size: many; D gene: TRBD2; J gene: TRBJ2-1; CDR3 protein: CASQTSGRSEQFF; CDR3 DNA: TGTGCCAGCCAGACTAGCGGGAGATCTGAGCAGTTCTTC
V gene: TRBV7-9; clone size: many; D gene: NA; J gene: TRBJ2-3; CDR3 protein: CASSFAPDPDTQYF; CDR3 DNA: TGTGCCAGCAGCTTTGCGCCTGATCCGGATACGCAGTATTTT
V gene: TRBV7-2; clone size: many; D gene: TRBD2; J gene: TRBJ2-7; CDR3 protein: CASSMTSGVYEQYF; CDR3 DNA: TGTGCCAGCAGCATGACTAGCGGGGTATACGAGCAGTACTTC
V gene: TRBV25-1; clone size: many; D gene: NA; J gene: TRBJ1-2; CDR3 protein: CASSLYREGGYTF; CDR3 DNA: TGTGCCAGCAGTCTTTACAGAGAAGGTGGCTACACCTTC
V gene: TRBV6-4; clone size: few; D gene: NA; J gene: TRBJ1-5; CDR3 protein: CASSEAVNQPQHF; CDR3 DNA: TGTGCCAGCAGTGAAGCAGTCAATCAGCCCCAGCATTTT
V gene: TRBV7-8; clone size: NA; D gene: TRBD1; J gene: TRBJ1-6; CDR3 protein: CASSKLGQGSPLHF; CDR3 DNA: TGTGCCAGCAGCAAATTGGGACAGGGATCACCCCTCCACTTT
V gene: TRBV28; clone size: NA; D gene: NA; J gene: TRBJ2-5; CDR3 protein: CASSLPPGQYF; CDR3 DNA: TGTGCCAGCAGTTTGCCGCCAGGGCAGTACTTC
V gene: TRBV2; clone size: NA; D gene: NA; J gene: TRBJ2-7; CDR3 protein: CASSVASGSYEQYF; CDR3 DNA: TGTGCCAGCAGTGTTGCGTCGGGTTCCTACGAGCAGTACTTC
V gene: TRBV5-1; clone size: few; D gene: TRBD2; J gene: TRBJ2-4; CDR3 protein: CASSDGTSGSTAKNIQYF; CDR3 DNA: TGCGCCAGCAGCGATGGGACTAGCGGGAGCACCGCCAAAAACATTCAGTACTTC
V gene: TRBV9; clone size: NA; D gene: NA; J gene: TRBJ1-6; CDR3 protein: CASSVELNNSPLHF; CDR3 DNA: TGTGCCAGCAGCGTTGAGTTAAATAATTCACCCCTCCACTTT
V gene: TRBV18; clone size: few; D gene: NA; J gene: TRBJ2-3; CDR3 protein: CASSPQEGTDTQYF; CDR3 DNA: TGTGCCAGCTCACCGCAGGAGGGCACAGATACGCAGTATTTT
V gene: TRBV20-1; clone size: few; D gene: TRBD1; J gene: TRBJ2-3; CDR3 protein: CSARPGGAGTDTQYF; CDR3 DNA: TGCAGTGCTAGGCCAGGGGGCGCGGGCACAGATACGCAGTATTTT
V gene: TRBV29-1; clone size: NA; D gene: NA; J gene: TRBJ2-1; CDR3 protein: CSVEPGLEQFF; CDR3 DNA: TGCAGCGTTGAACCCGGGTTAGAGCAGTTCTTC
V gene: TRBV28; clone size: few; D gene: TRBD2; J gene: TRBJ2-1; CDR3 protein: CASLSAGDNEQFF; CDR3 DNA: TGTGCCAGCCTTTCCGCGGGAGACAATGAGCAGTTCTTC
V gene: TRBV19; clone size: few; D gene: TRBD1; J gene: TRBJ1-5; CDR3 protein: CASSIWGRQGRSNQPQHF; CDR3 DNA: TGTGCCAGTAGTATATGGGGACGACAGGGACGGAGCAATCAGCCCCAGCATTTT
V gene: TRBV25-1; clone size: many; D gene: NA; J gene: TRBJ2-2; CDR3 protein: CASSLSGPTGELFF; CDR3 DNA: TGTGCCAGCAGTCTATCAGGGCCCACCGGGGAGCTGTTTTTT
V gene: TRBV3-1; clone size: few; D gene: TRBD1; J gene: TRBJ1-2; CDR3 protein: CASSIQGINYGYTF; CDR3 DNA: TGTGCCAGCAGCATACAGGGGATTAACTATGGCTACACCTTC
V gene: TRBV12-3/TRBV12-4; clone size: NA; D gene: TRBD2; J gene: TRBJ2-1; CDR3 protein: CASSLELASYNEQFF; CDR3 DNA: TGTGCCAGCAGTTTAGAACTAGCGTCCTACAATGAGCAGTTCTTC
V gene: TRBV18; clone size: few; D gene: TRBD1; J gene: TRBJ1-2; CDR3 protein: CASSPPGPGGNYGYTF; CDR3 DNA: TGTGCCAGCTCACCACCGGGTCCAGGGGGCAACTATGGCTACACCTTC
V gene: TRBV7-7; clone size: few; D gene: NA; J gene: TRBJ2-1; CDR3 protein: CASSLDGNEQFF; CDR3 DNA: TGTGCTAGCAGCTTAGATGGAAATGAGCAGTTCTTC
V gene: TRBV14; clone size: few; D gene: TRBD1; J gene: TRBJ1-5; CDR3 protein: CASSQGTEGQPQHF; CDR3 DNA: TGTGCCAGCAGCCAGGGGACAGAAGGGCAGCCCCAGCATTTT
V gene: TRBV29-1; clone size: many; D gene: TRBD2; J gene: TRBJ2-5; CDR3 protein: CSVEGGNQETQYF; CDR3 DNA: TGCAGCGTTGAGGGGGGGAACCAAGAGACCCAGTACTTC
V gene: TRBV27; clone size: many; D gene: NA; J gene: TRBJ1-1; CDR3 protein: CASSLVGLNTEAFF; CDR3 DNA: TGTGCCAGCAGTTTGGTTGGGCTGAACACTGAAGCTTTCTTT
V gene: TRBV5-1; clone size: many; D gene: NA; J gene: TRBJ2-1; CDR3 protein: CASSLKTGSSYNEQFF; CDR3 DNA: TGCGCCAGCAGCTTGAAGACTGGGAGCTCCTACAATGAGCAGTTCTTC
V gene: TRBV20-1; clone size: many; D gene: NA; J gene: TRBJ2-4; CDR3 protein: CSARGTGAFNIQYF; CDR3 DNA: TGCAGTGCTAGAGGGACGGGGGCTTTTAACATTCAGTACTTC
V gene: TRBV2; clone size: few; D gene: TRBD2; J gene: TRBJ2-7; CDR3 protein: CASRELAEEQYF; CDR3 DNA: TGTGCCAGCAGGGAACTAGCGGAAGAGCAGTACTTC
V gene: TRBV20-1; clone size: few; D gene: TRBD1; J gene: TRBJ2-5; CDR3 protein: CSAEDPWTGGVETQYF; CDR3 DNA: TGCAGTGCGGAGGACCCTTGGACAGGGGGCGTGGAGACCCAGTACTTC
V gene: TRBV7-9; clone size: NA; D gene: NA; J gene: TRBJ2-3; CDR3 protein: CASRADRLFTDTQYF; CDR3 DNA: TGTGCCAGCAGAGCAGACAGGCTATTCACAGATACGCAGTATTTT
V gene: TRBV3-1; clone size: few; D gene: NA; J gene: TRBJ1-1; CDR3 protein: CASSPRGGVNTEAFF; CDR3 DNA: TGTGCCAGCAGCCCGCGGGGGGGAGTGAACACTGAAGCTTTCTTT